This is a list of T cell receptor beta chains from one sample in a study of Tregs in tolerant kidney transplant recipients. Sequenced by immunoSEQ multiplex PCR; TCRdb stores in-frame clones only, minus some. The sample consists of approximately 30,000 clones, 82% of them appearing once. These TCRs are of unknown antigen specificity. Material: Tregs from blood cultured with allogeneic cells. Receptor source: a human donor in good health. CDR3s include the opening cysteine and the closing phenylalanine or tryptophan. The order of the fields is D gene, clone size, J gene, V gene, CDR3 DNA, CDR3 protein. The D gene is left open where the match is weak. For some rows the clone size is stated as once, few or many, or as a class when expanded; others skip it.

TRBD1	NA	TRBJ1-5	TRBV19	TGTGCCAGTAGTATGGGAGGACAGGGGAGAGGCAATCAGCCCCAGCATTTT	CASSMGGQGRGNQPQHF
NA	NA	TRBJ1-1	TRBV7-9	TGTGCCAGCACTGGGATCACTGAAGCTTTCTTT	CASTGITEAFF
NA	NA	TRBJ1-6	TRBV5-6	TGTGCCAGCGGTCTGTTGGTTTCGGACTTGGGAGATAATTCACCCCTCCACTTT	CASGLLVSDLGDNSPLHF
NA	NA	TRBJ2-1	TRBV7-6	TGTGCCAGCAGCCCTACGACAGATCTTTATTCCTACAATGAGCAGTTCTTC	CASSPTTDLYSYNEQFF
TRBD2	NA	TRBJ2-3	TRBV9	TGTGCCAGCAGCGGAGGAGGGGCTAGCGGGAGATTAGATACGCAGTATTTT	CASSGGGASGRLDTQYF
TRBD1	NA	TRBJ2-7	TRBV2	TGTGCCAGCAGTGGGGGGGACAGGTCCGGACCCTCCTACGAGCAGTACTTC	CASSGGDRSGPSYEQYF
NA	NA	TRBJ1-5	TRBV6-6	TGTGCCAGCAGTTACTCGGAGGCGAACAATCAGCCCCAGCATTTT	CASSYSEANNQPQHF
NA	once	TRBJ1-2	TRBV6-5	TGTGCCAGCAGCCCCCCGGGAGTGGTAGGCTATGGCTACACCTTC	CASSPPGVVGYGYTF
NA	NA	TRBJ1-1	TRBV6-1	TGTGCCAGCAGACCAGTTGGGGACACTGAAGCTTTCTTT	CASRPVGDTEAFF
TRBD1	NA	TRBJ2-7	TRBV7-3	TGTGCCAGCAGCTTAATGACAGGGCGCGAGCAGTACTTC	CASSLMTGREQYF
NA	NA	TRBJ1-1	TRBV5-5	TGTGCCAGCAGCACGACCCCTTTCTTGAACACTGAAGCTTTCTTT	CASSTTPFLNTEAFF
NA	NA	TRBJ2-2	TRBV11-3	TGTGCCAGCAGCTTAGGGCCAGGCGGGGAGCTGTTTTTT	CASSLGPGGELFF
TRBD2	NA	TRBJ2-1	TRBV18	TGTGCCAGCTCACCGCCCGGACTAGCGATCAATGAGCAGTTCTTC	CASSPPGLAINEQFF
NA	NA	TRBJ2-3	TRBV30	TGTGCCTGGAGTCCGAGCAACACAGATACGCAGTATTTT	CAWSPSNTDTQYF
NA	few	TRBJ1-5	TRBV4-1	TGCGCCAGCAGCCAAGAGCCAGGGGTGAATCAGCCCCAGCATTTT	CASSQEPGVNQPQHF
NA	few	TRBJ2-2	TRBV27	TGTGCCAGCAGTTTAGAGGGAGTAAACACCGGGGAGCTGTTTTTT	CASSLEGVNTGELFF
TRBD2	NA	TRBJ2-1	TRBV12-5	TGTGCTAGTGGCCAATCGCTAGCGGGAGTAGGTAATGAGCAGTTCTTC	CASGQSLAGVGNEQFF
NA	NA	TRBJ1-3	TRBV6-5	TGTGCCAGCAGCGGGAGCAGGGGAAACACCATATATTTT	CASSGSRGNTIYF
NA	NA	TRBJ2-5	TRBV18	TGTGCCAGCTCACCACCGCTCAGAAGATGGGAGACCCAGTACTTC	CASSPPLRRWETQYF
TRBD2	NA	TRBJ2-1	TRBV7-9	TGTGCCAGCAGATTAAGCGGGGACTTTAGGAATGAGCAGTTCTTC	CASRLSGDFRNEQFF
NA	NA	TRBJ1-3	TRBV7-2	TGTGCCAGCAGCTTAGGGACCTTAGGAAACACCATATATTTT	CASSLGTLGNTIYF
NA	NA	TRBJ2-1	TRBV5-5	NA	CASSLVFWQGLDNEQFF
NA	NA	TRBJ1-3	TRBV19	TGTGCCAGTTACCCCGGATGGGCCATCTCTGGAAACACCATATATTTT	CASYPGWAISGNTIYF
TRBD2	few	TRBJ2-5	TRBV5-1	TGCGCCAGCAGCTGGAGACCGACTAGCGGTGAGGAGACCCAGTACTTC	CASSWRPTSGEETQYF
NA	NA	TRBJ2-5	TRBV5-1	TGCGCCAGCAGCTTAGGGGTAGGGGGTATTAAGACCCAGTACTTC	CASSLGVGGIKTQYF
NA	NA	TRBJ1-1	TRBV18	TGTGCCAGCTCACCAAATACCGGGACACAGCACACTGAAGCTTTCTTT	CASSPNTGTQHTEAFF
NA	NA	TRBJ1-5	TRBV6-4	TGTGCCAGTTTAACACCGTTCACTTATCAGCCCCAGCATTTT	CASLTPFTYQPQHF
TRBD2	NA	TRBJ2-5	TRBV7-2	TGTGCCAGCAGCCCGACTAGCGGGGGTGGGACCCAGTACTTC	CASSPTSGGGTQYF
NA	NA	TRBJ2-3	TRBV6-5	TGTGCCAGCAGTTACTCGATTGTTTCCTTCACAGATACGCAGTATTTT	CASSYSIVSFTDTQYF
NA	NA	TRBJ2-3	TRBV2	TGTGCCAGCCTGGGGGTTCCCACAGATACGCAGTATTTT	CASLGVPTDTQYF
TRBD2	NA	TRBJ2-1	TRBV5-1	TGCGCCAGCAGCTTGGCCTACACTAGCGGGAGGTTCAATGAGCAGTTCTTC	CASSLAYTSGRFNEQFF
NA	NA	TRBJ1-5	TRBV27	TGTGCCAGCAGTTTCCAAGGAGATCAGCCCCAGCATTTT	CASSFQGDQPQHF
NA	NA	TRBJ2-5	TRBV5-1	TGCGCCAGCAGTGGGACCCAAGAGACCCAGTACTTC	CASSGTQETQYF
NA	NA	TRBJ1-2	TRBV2	TGTGCCAGCAGTGTCGGGGAATCTAACTATGGCTACACCTTC	CASSVGESNYGYTF
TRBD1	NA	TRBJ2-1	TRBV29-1	TGCAGCGTTGGGTTTGGACAGGGTTTGGCTGAGCAGCTCTTC	CSVGFGQGLAEQLF
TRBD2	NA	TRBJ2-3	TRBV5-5	TGTGCCAGCAGCTGGACTACCGGGACTAGCGACACAGATACGCAGTATTTT	CASSWTTGTSDTDTQYF
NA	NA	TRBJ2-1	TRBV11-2	TGTGCCAGCAGCTTATTCACCGGGGGAGGTTCCTACAATGAGCAGTTCTTC	CASSLFTGGGSYNEQFF
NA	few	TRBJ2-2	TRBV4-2	TGTGCCAGCAGCCAAGAGACTACGAACACCGGGGAGCTGTTTTTT	CASSQETTNTGELFF
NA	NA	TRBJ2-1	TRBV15	TGTGCCACCAGCAGAGATCTAGGCAGCAATGAGCAGTTCTTC	CATSRDLGSNEQFF
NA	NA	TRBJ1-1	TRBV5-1	TGCGCCAGCAGCTTGCTGGGGTCTGAAGCTTTCTTT	CASSLLGSEAFF
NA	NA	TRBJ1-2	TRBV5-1	TGCGCCAGCAGCTTGGCGCGGAGCTATGGCTACACCTTC	CASSLARSYGYTF
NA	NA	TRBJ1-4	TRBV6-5	TGTGCCAGCAGCAGAAAGCCTACCCGGCGGGAAAAACTGTTTTTT	CASSRKPTRREKLFF
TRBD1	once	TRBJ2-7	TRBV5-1	TGCGCCAGCAGCGAACGGACAGGGGGCTTTGACGAGCAGTACTTC	CASSERTGGFDEQYF
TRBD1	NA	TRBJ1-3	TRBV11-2	TGTGCCAGCAGCACAATGACAGGGGTGTCTGGAAACACCATATATTTT	CASSTMTGVSGNTIYF
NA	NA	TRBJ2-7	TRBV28	TGTGCCAGCAGTCCCGGGCGGCGAAGCTACGAGCAGTACTTC	CASSPGRRSYEQYF
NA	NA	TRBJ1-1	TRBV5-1	TGCGCCAGCAGCCGGCGACGGGGGGTGGCCACTGAAGCTTTCTTT	CASSRRRGVATEAFF
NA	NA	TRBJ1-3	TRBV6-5	TGTGCCAGCAGGAGAGATTCGTCCGGAAACACCATATATTTT	CASRRDSSGNTIYF
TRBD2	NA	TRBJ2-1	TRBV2	TGTGCCAGCAGGGGGAGCGGGAGCTCCTACAATGAGCAGTTCTTC	CASRGSGSSYNEQFF